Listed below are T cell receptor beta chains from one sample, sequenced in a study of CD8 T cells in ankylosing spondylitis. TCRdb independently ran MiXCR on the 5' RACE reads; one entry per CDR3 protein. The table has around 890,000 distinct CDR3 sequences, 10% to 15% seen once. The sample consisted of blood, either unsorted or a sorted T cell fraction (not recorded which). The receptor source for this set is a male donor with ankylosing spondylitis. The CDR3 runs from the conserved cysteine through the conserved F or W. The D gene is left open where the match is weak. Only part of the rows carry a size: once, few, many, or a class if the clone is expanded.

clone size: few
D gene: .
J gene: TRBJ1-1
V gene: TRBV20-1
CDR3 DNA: TGCAGTGCTAGCCTAATTTTCATCCTGAACACTGAAGCTTTCTTT
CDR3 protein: CSASLIFILNTEAFF

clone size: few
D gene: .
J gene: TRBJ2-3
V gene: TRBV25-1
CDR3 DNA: TGTGCCAGTGCAAACTGGGATTTAGGAGATACGCAGTATTTT
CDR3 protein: CASANWDLGDTQYF

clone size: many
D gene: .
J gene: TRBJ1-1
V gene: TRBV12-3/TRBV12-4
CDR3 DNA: TGTGCCAGCAGTCTACAGGGTTTGGAAGCTTTCTTT
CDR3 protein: CASSLQGLEAFF

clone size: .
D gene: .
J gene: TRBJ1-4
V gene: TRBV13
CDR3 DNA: TGTGCCAGCACCTCCACCAGGGCGGGGAGAGAAAAACTGTTTTTT
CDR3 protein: CASTSTRAGREKLFF

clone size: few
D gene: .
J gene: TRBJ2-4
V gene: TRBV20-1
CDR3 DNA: TGCAGTGCTAGTCGTCGGAACATTCAGTACTTC
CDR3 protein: CSASRRNIQYF

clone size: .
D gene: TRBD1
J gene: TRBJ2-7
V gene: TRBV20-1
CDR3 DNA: TGCAGTGCCCGGACAGGGGGAGTCTACGAGCAGTACTTC
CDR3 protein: CSARTGGVYEQYF

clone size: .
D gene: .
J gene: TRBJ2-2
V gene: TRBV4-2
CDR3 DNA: TGTGCCAGCAGCCCCAGAACCGGGAGCTACACCGGGGAGCTGTTTTTT
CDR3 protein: CASSPRTGSYTGELFF

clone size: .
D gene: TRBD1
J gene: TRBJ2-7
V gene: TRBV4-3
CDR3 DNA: TGCGCCAGCAGCCAAGATATAGCCGGGACAGGGGAGCCCTACGAGCAGTACTTC
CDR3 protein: CASSQDIAGTGEPYEQYF

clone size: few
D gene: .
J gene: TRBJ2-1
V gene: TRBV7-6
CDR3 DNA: TGTGCCAGCAGCTTAGGGGCACCAAGATTCTACAATGAGCAGTTCTTC
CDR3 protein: CASSLGAPRFYNEQFF

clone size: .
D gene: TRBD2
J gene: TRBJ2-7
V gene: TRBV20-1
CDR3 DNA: TGCAGCGGGGGGGCGGGACCCTACGAGCAGTACTTC
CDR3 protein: CSGGAGPYEQYF

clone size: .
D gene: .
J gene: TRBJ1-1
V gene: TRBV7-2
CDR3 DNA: TGTGCCAGCAGCTTAGAGTCTAGGAGCTCTGAAGCTTTCTTT
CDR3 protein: CASSLESRSSEAFF

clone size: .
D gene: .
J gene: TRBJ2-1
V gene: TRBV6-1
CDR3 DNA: TGTGCCAGCACCCTCCGGGGGTCCTACAATGAGCAGTTCTTC
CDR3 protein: CASTLRGSYNEQFF

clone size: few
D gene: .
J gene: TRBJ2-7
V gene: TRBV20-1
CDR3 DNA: TGCAGTGCTGAGACCCGGAGGCGCCACGAGCAGTACTTC
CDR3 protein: CSAETRRRHEQYF

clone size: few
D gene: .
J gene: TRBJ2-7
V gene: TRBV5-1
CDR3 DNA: TGCGCCAGCAGCCCCGCCCCAGCGGCCGACGAGCAGTACTTC
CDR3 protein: CASSPAPAADEQYF

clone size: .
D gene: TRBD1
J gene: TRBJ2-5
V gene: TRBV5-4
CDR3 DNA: TGTGCCAGCAGCCCGACACAGGGGACGGAGACCCAGTACTTC
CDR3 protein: CASSPTQGTETQYF

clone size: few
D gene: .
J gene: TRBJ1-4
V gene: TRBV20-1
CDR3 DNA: TGCAGTGCCGTTAAGGCTTCTGAAAAACTGTTTTTT
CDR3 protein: CSAVKASEKLFF

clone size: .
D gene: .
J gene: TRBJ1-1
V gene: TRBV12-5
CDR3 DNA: TGTGCTAGTGGTTCATCAGGACGGTTTATGAACACTGAAGCTTTCTTT
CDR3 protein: CASGSSGRFMNTEAFF

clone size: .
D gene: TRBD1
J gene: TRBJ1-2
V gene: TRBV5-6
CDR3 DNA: TGTGCCAGCAGCTTGAACCCCGGGACAGGGGGCGGTTTGTATGGCTACACCTTC
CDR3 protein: CASSLNPGTGGGLYGYTF

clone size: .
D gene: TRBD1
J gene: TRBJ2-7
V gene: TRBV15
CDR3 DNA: TGTGCCACCAGCAGAGGCCTGGGGACAGGGGGCAACGAGCAGTACTTC
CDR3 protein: CATSRGLGTGGNEQYF

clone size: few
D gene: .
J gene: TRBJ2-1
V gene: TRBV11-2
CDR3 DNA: TGTGCCAGCAGCCCGCGGCGGCTAACTACCAATGAGCAGTTCTTC
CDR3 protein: CASSPRRLTTNEQFF

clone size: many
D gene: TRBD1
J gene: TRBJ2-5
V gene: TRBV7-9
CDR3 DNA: TGTGCCAGCAGCCGCGACAGGGGGCAAGGGGAGACCCAGTACTTC
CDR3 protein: CASSRDRGQGETQYF

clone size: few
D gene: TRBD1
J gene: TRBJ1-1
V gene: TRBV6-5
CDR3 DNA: TGTGCCAGCAGTGGCGGACAGGCTGAAGCTTTCTTT
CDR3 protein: CASSGGQAEAFF